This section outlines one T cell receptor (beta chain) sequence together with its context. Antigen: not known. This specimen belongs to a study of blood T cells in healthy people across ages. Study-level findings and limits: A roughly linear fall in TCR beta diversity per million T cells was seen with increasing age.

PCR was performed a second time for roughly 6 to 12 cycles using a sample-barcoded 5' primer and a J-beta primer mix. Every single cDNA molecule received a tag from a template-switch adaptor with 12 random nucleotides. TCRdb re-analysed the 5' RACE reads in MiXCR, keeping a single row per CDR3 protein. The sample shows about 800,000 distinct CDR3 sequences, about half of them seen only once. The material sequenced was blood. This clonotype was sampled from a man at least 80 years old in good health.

CDR3 residues: CASSQETTVASQYF. Here the CDR3 DNA reads TGTGCCAGCAGCCAAGAAACGACAGTCGCGAGTCAGTACTTC. The V and J genes are TRBV4-2 and TRBJ2-7; D is possibly TRBD1 (5 bases). Germline V gene sequence: CDR1 LGHNA, CDR2 YNFKEQ. V was shortened by 0 bases and J by 10 bases, with 16 bases between the two germline ends. This CDR3 is built from 14 residues.